Below, one T cell receptor (beta chain) is given with its context. This clone's antigen is unknown. No base-level quality is on record; no much larger clone is a single base apart. This entry belongs to a study of blood T cell repertoires in COVID-19 (dated by TCRdb to about 2020). Background on the whole study: Samples covering the acute and convalescent phases of COVID-19 were provided by collaborators in the United States, Italy and Spain. The material from the prospective study consisted of cDNA or gDNA derived from T cells, B-cell-depleted T cells, or PBMCs. Samples came from the ongoing ImmuneRACE study (first 160 participants) plus 1,254 subjects from 6 global collaborators. The dataset comprised deeply sampled blood TCRbeta repertoires from subjects exposed to, actively infected with, or recovered from COVID-19. Sample metadata almost always included a de-identified subject ID, COVID-19 status, age in years and sex. The repertoires were released in a freely available public database meant as a resource for research on the immune response to SARS-CoV-2. Where available, HLA class I and class II types were taken from metadata supplied by the sample provider and were not determined by assay-based typing. The paper's findings and limits, for the study overall: The amount of clinical and demographic metadata varied by source and participant and was provided uncurated.

The collaborating institutions used their own protocols to collect whole blood in K2EDTA tubes. For TCRbeta analysis, collaborators shipped samples as frozen whole blood, isolated PBMCs, or DNA extracted from either of those sample types. Spanning cysteine to phenylalanine, the CDR3 consists of 13 amino acids. Just CDR3 DNA is preserved here, 39 bases in frame from base 1. V and J are truncated by 4 bases and 8 bases respectively, leaving an intervening sequence of 11 bases. As encoded in the germline V gene, CDR1 is LGHNA while CDR2 is YSLEER. The immunoSEQ Assay, a bias-controlled multiplex PCR, was used to amplify TCRbeta CDR3 regions from genomic DNA. The study's own analysis went as follows. The number of nucleated cells in each sample was estimated by amplification of reference gene primers within the assay. Sequence reads were collapsed and filtered to measure the absolute abundance of every unique TCRbeta CDR3 rearrangement. For each sample, productive Simpson clonality was calculated as the square root of Simpson's diversity index over productive rearrangements. The immuneACCESS repertoire file appears here via TCRdb, limited to in-frame rearrangements. These files lack a portion of the clones; in checked studies, under half of the deficit traces to unresolved V genes, and the cause of the others is not known. Clone size and V and J calls were adopted from that table, with D and trimming inferred from the DNA. Across this sample there are approximately 100,000 clones, with roughly 82% seen only once. The ten largest make up about 11% of the sample.

Sample: peripheral blood. This sequence originates from a man between 65 and 85 years old with active or convalescent COVID-19. The rearranged chain carries TRBV4-3 and TRBJ1-4; a weak D assignment points to TRBD1 (6 bases agree). The CDR3 protein is CASSPQGSEKLFF. The nucleotide sequence reads TGCGCCAGCAGCCCCCAGGGGTCGGAAAAACTGTTTTTT.